The present entry profiles one TCR beta chain with its context. The antigen is unknown. This specimen belongs to a study of T cell responses to AZD1222 COVID-19 vaccine. Study-level findings and limits: Spike-wide coverage was observed for vaccine-associated CD4 TCRs, with dominant responses at 160-218 and 743-854. As reported, nearly half of all spike-specific TCRs target variant regions that are unmutated.

The CDR3 is 13 amino acids. The germline V gene has CDR1 SGHNT and CDR2 YENEEA. After removal of 5 bases from V and 4 bases from J, the junction contained 3 bases not matched to a gene. Sequencing was performed with immunoSEQ multiplex PCR; in TCRdb, only in-frame clones are kept and a portion is missing. The data show 110,000 or so clones, more than 70% seen once. Second-dose timings of about 4 or about 12 weeks were pooled. The sample was peripheral blood, taken 28 days after the second AZD1222 dose. This clonotype was obtained from an adult who received the AZD1222 COVID-19 vaccine. This chain connects TRBV11-3 to TRBJ2-5; 8 bases map to TRBD1. CDR3 in DNA: TGTGCCAGCAGCCTACAGGGGGGAGAGACCCAGTACTTC. It translates to CASSLQGGETQYF.